This TCR beta chain was retrieved from a study of blood T cell repertoires in COVID-19. Study-level background: Samples of COVID-19 (acute and convalescent) were obtained from the United States, Italy and Spain. T cells, B-cell-depleted T cells, or PBMCs provided the cDNA or gDNA that served as material.

The authors' processing: Amplified reference gene primers provided the basis for estimating nucleated cell counts. Clones were read by immunoSEQ multiplex PCR, and TCRdb kept only the in-frame ones, dropping some. For V, J and clone size, that table is used; D and trimming come from the DNA. There are 90,000 to 95,000 clones in the sample; 85% to 90% occur only once, and 7% to 8.5% lies in the top ten. The V end lost 5 bases, the J end lost 2 bases, and 16 bases lay between the germline ends. Germline V gene sequence: CDR1 KGHDR, CDR2 SFDVKD. The CDR3 has 16 residues. The chain employs TRBV24-1 and TRBJ2-3; no definite D call. This TCR derives from a woman in her 70s with acute or convalescent COVID-19. Sequencing used peripheral blood. CDR3 amino acids: CATSVLVPPNTDTQYF. In DNA form, the CDR3 reads TGTGCCACCAGTGTTCTAGTCCCCCCAAACACAGATACGCAGTATTTT.